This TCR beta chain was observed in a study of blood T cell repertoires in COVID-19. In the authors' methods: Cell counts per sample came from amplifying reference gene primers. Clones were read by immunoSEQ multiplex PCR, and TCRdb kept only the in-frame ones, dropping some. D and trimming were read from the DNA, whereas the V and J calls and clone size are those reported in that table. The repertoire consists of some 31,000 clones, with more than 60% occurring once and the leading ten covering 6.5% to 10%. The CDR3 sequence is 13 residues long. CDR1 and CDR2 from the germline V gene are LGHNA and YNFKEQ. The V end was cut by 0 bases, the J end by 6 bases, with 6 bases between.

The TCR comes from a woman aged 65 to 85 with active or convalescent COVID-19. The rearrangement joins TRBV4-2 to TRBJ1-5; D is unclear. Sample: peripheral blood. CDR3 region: CASSQERGQPQHF. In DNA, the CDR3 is TGTGCCAGCAGCCAAGAAAGAGGTCAGCCCCAGCATTTT.